These 19 T cell receptor beta chains originate from one sample sequenced in a study of CD4 T cell repertoires in COVID-19. Libraries were prepared by immunoSEQ multiplex PCR; TCRdb keeps only in-frame clonotypes and omits some of them. The data show about 75,000 clones, roughly 80% seen once. The sample in question was CD4+ T cells from peripheral blood, obtained after recovery from COVID-19. These receptors originate from a human donor who had COVID-19.

The rearrangement uses TRBV24-1 and TRBJ1-1; the D is unclear. This CDR3 comprises 15 residues. Per germline, CDR1 KGHDR and CDR2 SFDVKD. The germline V and J ends were trimmed by 2 bases and 4 bases, with 13 bases remaining between them. CDR3 region: CATSDSRVVRTEAFF. In DNA form, the CDR3 reads TGTGCCACCAGTGATTCTAGGGTAGTACGCACTGAAGCTTTCTTT.

In its sample, this clone was seen a few times. This chain connects TRBV5-6 to TRBJ2-1, with a possible D match to TRBD2 (6 bases). Germline V gene sequence: CDR1 SGHDT, CDR2 YYEEEE. Trimming took 1 base from V and 3 from J, leaving 17 bases between them. The CDR3 is 17 amino acids. The CDR3 reads CASSLRRRGGNYNEQFF. CDR3 in DNA: TGTGCCAGCAGCTTGAGGAGGCGGGGTGGTAACTACAATGAGCAGTTCTTC.

The chain joins TRBV5-1 to TRBJ2-3, with D tentatively TRBD2 (5 bases). The CDR3 consists of 12 residues. V lost 4 bases, J lost 3 bases, and 6 bases lay in between. Germline CDR1 is SGHRS and CDR2 is YFSETQ. CDR3 nucleotides: TGCGCCAGCAGCGAGGGAACAGATACGCAGTATTTT. Translating gives CASSEGTDTQYF.

The chain joins TRBV6-1 to TRBJ2-3; D is ambiguous. There are 13 residues in the CDR3. Germline assignment: CDR1 MNHNS and CDR2 SASEGT. The ends were cut back, 8 bases at V and 1 base at J, with 10 bases in the middle. CDR3 DNA: TGTGCCAGCGGGGAAGCCCGCACAGATACGCAGTATTTT. Protein: CASGEARTDTQYF.

The CDR3 sequence: CASKIGLAGGDEQFF. CDR3 in DNA: TGTGCCAGCAAAATCGGACTAGCGGGAGGGGATGAGCAGTTCTTC. The chain is built from TRBV28 and TRBJ2-1, with 15 bases identical to TRBD2. From germline, CDR1 is MDHEN and CDR2 SYDVKM. The length of the CDR3 is 15 residues. The ends lost 7 bases at V and 8 bases at J; junction bases unmatched: 6.

The chain is built from TRBV15 and TRBJ2-3; 7 nucleotides line up with TRBD2. Germline values: CDR1 LNHNV, CDR2 YYDKDF (reference sequence). Germline trimming cut 9 bases from V and 1 base from J; bases unmatched to any gene: 7. CDR3 length: 14 amino acids. The CDR3: CATGSGVGTDTQYF. DNA for the CDR3: TGTGCCACAGGGAGCGGGGTAGGCACAGATACGCAGTATTTT.

This clone was detected once. The chain recombines TRBV2 with TRBJ2-5, with unresolved D. CDR1 and CDR2 from the germline V gene are SNHLY and FYNNEI. The CDR3 contains 10 residues. Trimming shortened V by 5 bases and J by 2 bases, and 0 bases separated the two germline ends. CDR3 amino acids: CASSQETQYF. In DNA, the CDR3 is TGTGCCAGCAGTCAAGAGACCCAGTACTTC.

Notes on this clone: This CDR3 is also generated by other DNA sequences in the sample. The V gene is TRBV9, the J gene TRBJ2-3; no firm D call. Trimming left V 3 bases short and J 0 bases short, with 5 bases between. The germline CDR1 and CDR2 sequences are SGDLS and YYNGEE. The CDR3 totals 13 residues. Here the CDR3 DNA reads TGTGCCAGCAGCGCTGCTAGCACAGATACGCAGTATTTT. Translated, it gives CASSAASTDTQYF.

The CDR3 nucleotides are TGCGCCAGCAGCTTACAAGACAGGGTTTCAGATACGCAGTATTTT. It codes for CASSLQDRVSDTQYF. The chain links TRBV5-1 to TRBJ2-3, with 7 nucleotides matching TRBD1. Germline lookup yields CDR1 SGHRS and CDR2 YFSETQ. CDR3 length: 15 residues. V lost 2 bases and J lost 4; bases outside the gene matches: 7.

The table lists this clone with a few counts. This chain uses TRBV7-2 with TRBJ2-3; 7 bases agree with TRBD2. Germline V gene sequence: CDR1 SGHTA, CDR2 FQGNSA. After removal of 4 bases from V and 1 base from J, the junction contained 5 bases not matched to a gene. CDR3 size: 15 residues. CDR3 sequence reads: CASSSSSGGTDTQYF. As DNA, the CDR3 is TGTGCCAGCAGCTCTTCTAGCGGTGGCACAGATACGCAGTATTTT.

This sequence joins TRBV5-1 and TRBJ2-1, with 7 nucleotides matching TRBD1. The germline V gene has CDR1 SGHRS and CDR2 YFSETQ. The V segment lost 5 bases and the J segment 5 bases; nucleotides outside the gene matches: 7. The CDR3 runs to 14 residues. CDR3 sequence reads: CASRIQGLDNEQFF. CDR3 nucleotide sequence: TGCGCCAGCAGAATACAGGGGCTCGACAATGAGCAGTTCTTC.

The CDR3 is CASRNDRASYNSPLHF. CDR3 DNA sequence: TGTGCCAGCAGAAACGACAGGGCCTCCTATAATTCACCCCTCCACTTT. The chain couples TRBV2 to TRBJ1-6; 7 nucleotides line up with TRBD1. Unmatched junction bases numbered 5, after V lost 6 bases and J lost 0 bases. The V gene's germline CDR1 is SNHLY and CDR2 FYNNEI. CDR3 length equals 16 residues.

The chain employs TRBV12-5 and TRBJ2-1; 7 bases are a match to TRBD2. The junction had 8 bases not matched to a gene; V was cut back by 6 bases and J by 6 bases. Per germline, CDR1 LGHNT and CDR2 FRNRAP. The CDR3 spans 14 residues. This chain's CDR3 is CASGGLEGRNEQFF. The CDR3 nucleotides read TGTGCTAGTGGCGGACTAGAGGGCCGCAATGAGCAGTTCTTC.

This chain links TRBV10-3 with TRBJ2-3; 9 nucleotides line up with TRBD1. Germline V gene sequence: CDR1 ENHRY, CDR2 SYGVKD. Trimming removed 7 bases from V and 5 bases from J; junction bases left unmatched: 22. This CDR3 is 19 amino acids long. The CDR3 DNA follows: TGTGCCATCAAAGCGGGTCGGACAGGGGTGAGCCGGCAAGAAGATACGCAGTATTTT. Protein product: CAIKAGRTGVSRQEDTQYF.

This chain uses TRBV19 with TRBJ2-2, with TRBD1 identical over 8 bases. Germline V gives CDR1 LNHDA, CDR2 SQIVND (reference sequence). Unmatched junction bases numbered 4, after V lost 7 bases and J lost 0 bases. This CDR3 is 15 amino acids long. In DNA, the CDR3 is TGTGCCAGTACAACGACAGGGGCGAACACCGGGGAGCTGTTTTTT. Translating it yields CASTTTGANTGELFF.

The chain is built from TRBV19 and TRBJ2-1, with 9 bases lining up with TRBD2. The ends lost 5 bases at V and 0 bases at J; junction bases unmatched: 5. The CDR3 runs 16 residues. CDR1 is LNHDA, CDR2 SQIVND, per germline (reference sequence). As DNA, the CDR3 is TGTGCCAGTAGTCCAGGACTAGCGCCCTCCTACAATGAGCAGTTCTTC. Translated: CASSPGLAPSYNEQFF.

The chain employs TRBV6-2 or TRBV6-3 and TRBJ1-3; 9 nucleotides match TRBD1. CDR1 MNHEY and CDR2 SVGEGT come from the germline V gene. After removal of 5 bases from V and 1 base from J, the junction contained 6 bases not matched to a gene. The CDR3 loop spans 16 amino acids. The CDR3 nucleotides are TGTGCCAGCAGTGACCCGGGACAGGGATCTGGAAACACCATATATTTT. This translates into CASSDPGQGSGNTIYF.

Notes on this clone: Other DNA sequences in this sample translate to the same CDR3. This chain connects TRBV18 to TRBJ2-3; D call uncertain. CDR1 KGHSH and CDR2 LQKENI come from the germline V gene. There are 13 residues in the CDR3. The germline V and J ends were trimmed by 0 bases and 2 bases, with 3 bases remaining between them. The CDR3 is CASSPPNTDTQYF. CDR3 nucleotide sequence: TGTGCCAGCTCACCACCGAACACAGATACGCAGTATTTT.

Only a few counts were recorded for this clone. This chain uses TRBV28 with TRBJ2-7; 8 bases map to TRBD2. CDR3 length equals 15 residues. The trim removed 8 bases at V and 1 base at J, leaving 10 bases unmatched. Germline CDR1 reads MDHEN; CDR2 reads SYDVKM. The CDR3 is CASLPGTRASYEQYF. In nucleotides, the CDR3 is TGTGCCAGCCTCCCCGGGACTAGGGCGTCCTACGAGCAGTACTTC. The whole variable domain, remainder taken from reference TRBV28 and TRBJ2-7, is DVKVTQSSRYLVKRTGEKVFLECVQDMDHENMFWYRQDPGLGLRLIYFSYDVKMKEKGDIPEGYSVSREKKERFSLILESASTNQTSMYLCASLPGTRASYEQYFGPGTRLTVT.